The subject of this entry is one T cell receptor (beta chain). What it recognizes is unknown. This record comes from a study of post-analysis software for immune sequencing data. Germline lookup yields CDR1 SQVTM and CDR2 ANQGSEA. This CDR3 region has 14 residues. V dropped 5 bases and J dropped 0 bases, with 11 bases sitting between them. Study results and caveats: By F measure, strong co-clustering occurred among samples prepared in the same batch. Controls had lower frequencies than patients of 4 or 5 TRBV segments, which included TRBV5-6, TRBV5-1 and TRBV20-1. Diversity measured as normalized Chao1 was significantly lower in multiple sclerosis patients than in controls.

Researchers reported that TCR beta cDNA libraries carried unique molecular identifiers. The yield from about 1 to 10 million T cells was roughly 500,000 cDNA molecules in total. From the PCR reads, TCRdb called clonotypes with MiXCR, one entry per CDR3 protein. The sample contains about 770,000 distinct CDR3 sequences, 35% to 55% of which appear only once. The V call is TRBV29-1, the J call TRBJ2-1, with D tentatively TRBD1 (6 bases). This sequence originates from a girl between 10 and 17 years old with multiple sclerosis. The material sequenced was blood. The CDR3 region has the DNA TGCAGCGTTTTACAGGGTAGCTCCTACAATGAGCAGTTCTTC. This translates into CSVLQGSSYNEQFF.